A selection of T cell receptor beta chains follows, all from one sample in a study of T-cell reconstitution after alpha-beta-depleted transplantation in children. TCRdb processed the PCR reads anew with MiXCR; each CDR3 protein has one entry. The sample yields around 400,000 distinct CDR3 sequences, about 11% seen once. This specimen was PBMCs from the stem cell graft donor, taken from the stem cell graft. The receptor set was obtained from a human donor who donated a stem cell graft to a child with acute myeloid leukemia. CDR3s include the opening cysteine and the closing phenylalanine or tryptophan. D genes are given only for firm matches. Not every row has a clone size; where given, it reads once, few, many or a size class.

j_gene | d_gene | abundance | v_gene | CDR3aa | CDR3nt
TRBJ2-5 | TRBD2 | few | TRBV10-3 | CAIRETSGETQYF | TGTGCCATCAGGGAGACTAGCGGAGAGACCCAGTACTTC
TRBJ2-3 | TRBD2 | few | TRBV14 | CASSQVSGGAQYF | TGTGCCAGCAGCCAAGTGTCGGGGGGTGCGCAGTATTTT
TRBJ2-6 | - | - | TRBV11-2 | CASSLLTGDWTGANVLTF | TGTGCCAGCAGCTTATTGACGGGGGATTGGACTGGGGCCAACGTCCTGACTTTC
TRBJ2-1 | TRBD2 | few | TRBV7-9 | CASSFRSGGPYNEQFF | TGTGCCAGCAGCTTTCGTAGCGGGGGGCCCTACAATGAGCAGTTCTTC
TRBJ2-1 | TRBD2 | - | TRBV11-2 | CASSLNVGGGGGFTNEQFF | TGTGCCAGCAGCTTAAATGTAGGCGGGGGTGGAGGGTTCACCAATGAGCAGTTCTTC
TRBJ2-2 | TRBD1 | few | TRBV7-3 | CASRQGANTGELFF | TGTGCCAGCAGGCAGGGGGCGAACACCGGGGAGCTGTTTTTT
TRBJ2-2 | - | many | TRBV9 | CASSVYSQVGTGELFF | TGTGCCAGCAGCGTTTACTCCCAGGTGGGGACCGGGGAGCTGTTTTTT
TRBJ2-3 | - | - | TRBV12-3/TRBV12-4 | CASSFDYSQSVDTQYF | TGTGCCAGCAGTTTCGACTACTCCCAGTCTGTGGATACGCAGTATTTT
TRBJ1-4 | TRBD1 | few | TRBV29-1 | CSAGQDNEKLFF | TGCAGCGCAGGACAGGATAATGAAAAACTGTTTTTT
TRBJ2-5 | TRBD1 | - | TRBV7-7 | CASSRDREETQYF | TGTGCTAGCAGCAGGGACAGGGAAGAGACCCAGTACTTC